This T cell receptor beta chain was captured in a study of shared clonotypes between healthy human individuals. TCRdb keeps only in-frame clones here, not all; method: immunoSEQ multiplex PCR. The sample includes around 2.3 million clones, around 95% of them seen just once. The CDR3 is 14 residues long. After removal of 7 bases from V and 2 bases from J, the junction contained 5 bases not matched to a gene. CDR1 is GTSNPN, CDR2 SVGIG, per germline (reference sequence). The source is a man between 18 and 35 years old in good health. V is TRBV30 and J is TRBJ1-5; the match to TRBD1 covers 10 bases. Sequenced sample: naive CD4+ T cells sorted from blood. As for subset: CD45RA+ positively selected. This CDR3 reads CAFRDRGGNQPQHF. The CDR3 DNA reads TGTGCCTTCCGGGACAGGGGTGGCAATCAGCCCCAGCATTTT.